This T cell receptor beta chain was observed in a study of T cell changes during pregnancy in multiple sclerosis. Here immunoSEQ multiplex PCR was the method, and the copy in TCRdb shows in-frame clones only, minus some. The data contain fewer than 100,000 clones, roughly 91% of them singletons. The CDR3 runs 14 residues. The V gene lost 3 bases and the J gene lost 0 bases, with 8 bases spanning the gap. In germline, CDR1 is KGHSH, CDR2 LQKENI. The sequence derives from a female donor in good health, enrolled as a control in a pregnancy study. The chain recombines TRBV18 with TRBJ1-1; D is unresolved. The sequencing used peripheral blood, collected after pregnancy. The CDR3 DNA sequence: TGTGCCAGCTCACCCACATCGATGAACACTGAAGCTTTCTTT. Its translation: CASSPTSMNTEAFF.